The sequence of this TCR beta chain was determined in a study of cytomegalovirus exposure and HLA in healthy donors. Broader study findings: Associated with cytomegalovirus, according to the listing, were around 170 TCR beta chains.

Comments on this clone: The antigen is undetermined.

The PCR used 60 Vbeta and 13 Jbeta primers. Libraries were prepared by immunoSEQ multiplex PCR; TCRdb keeps only in-frame clonotypes and omits some of them. The sample yields 250,000 to 350,000 clones, roughly 90% seen once. CDR1 is SGDLS, CDR2 YYNGEE, per germline. This CDR3 is 15 amino acids long. V was clipped by 4 bases and J by 2 bases; unmatched bases: 2. The rearrangement joins TRBV9 to TRBJ2-1; 11 bases agree with TRBD2. This TCR was recovered from a middle-aged man in good health and CMV-seropositive. Sequences were obtained from PBMCs. CDR3 sequence (DNA): TGTGCCAGCAGCTTAGCGGGAGGGACCTACAATGAGCAGTTCTTC. Translated: CASSLAGGTYNEQFF.